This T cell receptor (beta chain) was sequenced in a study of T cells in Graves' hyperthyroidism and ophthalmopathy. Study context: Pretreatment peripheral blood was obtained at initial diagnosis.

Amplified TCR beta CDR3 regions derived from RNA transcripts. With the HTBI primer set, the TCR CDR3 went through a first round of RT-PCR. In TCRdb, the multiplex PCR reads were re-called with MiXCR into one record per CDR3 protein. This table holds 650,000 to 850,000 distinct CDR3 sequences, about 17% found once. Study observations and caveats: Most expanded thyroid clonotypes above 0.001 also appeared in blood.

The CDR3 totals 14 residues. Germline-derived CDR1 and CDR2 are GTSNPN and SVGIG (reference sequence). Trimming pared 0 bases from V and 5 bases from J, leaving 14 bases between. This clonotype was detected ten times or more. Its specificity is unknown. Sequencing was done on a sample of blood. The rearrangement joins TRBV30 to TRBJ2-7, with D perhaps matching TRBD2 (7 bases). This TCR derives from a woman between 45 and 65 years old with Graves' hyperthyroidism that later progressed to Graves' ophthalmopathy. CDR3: CAWSVGGAIDEQYF. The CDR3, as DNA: TGTGCCTGGAGTGTAGGGGGGGCTATCGACGAGCAGTACTTC.